The clone carrying this TCR beta chain was found a few times. The data were taken from a study of response to subunit inactivated influenza vaccine. This CDR3 is built from 17 residues. V shed 1 base and J 7 bases; nucleotides not matched to a gene: 9. Germline CDR1 reads SGHTA; CDR2 reads FQGTGA. Via MiXCR, TCRdb re-called the RT-PCR reads, giving one row per CDR3 protein. The sample shows more than 450,000 distinct CDR3 sequences, approximately 12% of them seen only once. The chain has TRBV7-3 and TRBJ2-1; 11 bases match TRBD2. The sample was PBMCs from blood, taken on the day of vaccination. The clonotype comes from a man between 50 and 59 years old who received an inactivated influenza vaccine. CDR3 DNA: TGTGCCAGCAGCTTAAAGACTAGCGGGGCCTGGGGGAATGAGCAGTTCTTC. Encoded protein: CASSLKTSGAWGNEQFF.